Listed below are T cell receptor beta chains from one sample, sequenced in a study of T cells in Graves' hyperthyroidism and ophthalmopathy. TCRdb itself ran the multiplex PCR reads through MiXCR, one entry per CDR3 protein. The sample shows around 190,000 distinct CDR3 sequences, less than 20% of them seen only once. Input material: blood. The receptor set was obtained from a woman between 45 and 65 years old with Graves' hyperthyroidism. The CDR3 runs from the conserved cysteine through the conserved F or W. Fields, in order: clone size, V gene, D gene, J gene, CDR3 DNA, CDR3 protein. A D gene is named only where the DNA matches it firmly. The size of a clone is reported for some rows only, either as once, few or many, or as a class for expanded clones.

>few|TRBV5-1|-|TRBJ1-4
TGCGCCAGCAGCCCGTTAGGGGGGGAAGAAAAACTGTTTTTT
CASSPLGGEEKLFF
>many|TRBV11-2|TRBD2|TRBJ2-1
TGTGCCAGCAGCTTAGGACTAGCGGGTCCAAATGAGCAGTTCTTC
CASSLGLAGPNEQFF
>many|TRBV30|-|TRBJ1-2
TGTGCCTGGCGGAACAGGGTCGTGAGCTATGGCTACACCTTC
CAWRNRVVSYGYTF
>many|TRBV9|-|TRBJ1-1
TGTGCCAGCAGCGAACAGGGCTGGACTGAAGCTTTCTTT
CASSEQGWTEAFF
>-|TRBV27|-|TRBJ2-6
TGTGCCAGCACGCCAACAGGTTTTAGGGCCAACGTCCTGACTTTC
CASTPTGFRANVLTF
>many|TRBV11-3|-|TRBJ2-1
TGTGCCAGCAGCTCCACTTGGAACAATGAGCAGTTCTTC
CASSSTWNNEQFF
>many|TRBV11-2|-|TRBJ2-1
TGTGCCAGCAGCGCAAGGTGGGGGAGTGGGGATGAGCAGTTCTTC
CASSARWGSGDEQFF
>-|TRBV7-9|-|TRBJ1-1
TGTGCCAGCACATCGACAAACACTGAAGCTTTCTTT
CASTSTNTEAFF
>few|TRBV6-5|TRBD2|TRBJ2-1
TGTGCCAGCAGTTACGTTAGCGGGAGCGTAGATGAGCAGTTCTTC
CASSYVSGSVDEQFF
>many|TRBV27|TRBD2|TRBJ2-1
TGTGCCAGCAGTTTAATCCTAGCGGGTTATCATGAGCAGTTCTTC
CASSLILAGYHEQFF
>many|TRBV7-9|-|TRBJ2-7
TGTGCCAGCAGCTCGGATGGGGGACCCTACGAGCAGTACTTC
CASSSDGGPYEQYF
>-|TRBV12-3/TRBV12-4|TRBD2|TRBJ2-2
TGTGCCAGCAGTCGACTAGCGGGTAATGCCGGGGAGCTGTTTTTT
CASSRLAGNAGELFF
>many|TRBV9|-|TRBJ2-7
TGTGCCAGCAGCGGCAGTGACTACGAGCAGTACTTC
CASSGSDYEQYF
>many|TRBV20-1|TRBD2|TRBJ2-3
TGCAGTGCTACACCCACGACTAGCAGGGCAGATACGCAGTATTTT
CSATPTTSRADTQYF
>-|TRBV20-1|-|TRBJ1-5
TGCAGTGCCTGGGGTTCCATTAATCAGCCCCAGCATTTT
CSAWGSINQPQHF
>few|TRBV4-1|-|TRBJ1-2
TGCGCCAGCAGCCAAGATGTAGCGAACTATGGCTACACCTTC
CASSQDVANYGYTF
>many|TRBV12-3/TRBV12-4|-|TRBJ2-5
TGTGCCAGCAGTTTCCGACAAGTGACCCAGTACTTC
CASSFRQVTQYF
>many|TRBV2|TRBD2|TRBJ2-7
TGTGCCAGCAGACTGCAAGCGGGAATCAACGAGCAGTACTTC
CASRLQAGINEQYF
>many|TRBV24-1|TRBD1|TRBJ2-7
TGTGCCACCAGTGATTCCGGGACAGGGAATGCCGAGCAGTACTTC
CATSDSGTGNAEQYF
>few|TRBV9|-|TRBJ2-3
TGTGCCAGCAGCCAGACCGGCCCGGCGCAGTATTTT
CASSQTGPAQYF
>many|TRBV5-1|TRBD2|TRBJ2-7
TGCGCCAGCAGGTTATTGGGACTAGCGTACTACGAGCAGTACTTC
CASRLLGLAYYEQYF
>many|TRBV2|-|TRBJ2-7
TGTGCCACTGATACAGGGGGGGCCTACGAGCAGTACTTC
CATDTGGAYEQYF
>many|TRBV28|-|TRBJ1-5
TGTGCCAGCAGTCTCCCGGACCTCGATCAGCCCCAGCATTTT
CASSLPDLDQPQHF
>many|TRBV20-1|-|TRBJ2-2
TGCAGTGCTAGTCGCGGCCCGAAGAACACCGGGGAGCTGTTTTTT
CSASRGPKNTGELFF
>-|TRBV7-6|-|TRBJ2-1
TGTGCCAGCAGCTTAGCGCTGGCTGAGCAGTTCTTC
CASSLALAEQFF
>few|TRBV7-8|TRBD1|TRBJ1-5
TGTGCCAGCAGCTTAGTTCCGGACAGGTCCAATCAGCCCCAGCATTTT
CASSLVPDRSNQPQHF
>many|TRBV20-1|-|TRBJ2-7
TGCAGTGCTAGTAGGAGGGAAACATACGAGCAGTACTTC
CSASRRETYEQYF
>-|TRBV6-1|TRBD2|TRBJ2-1
TGTGCCAGCAAAGTACCGGGACTAGCGGGGGGGGGGGAGTTCTTC
CASKVPGLAGGGEFF
>-|TRBV6-4|-|TRBJ2-3
TGTGCCAGCAGCCGACAGGGCACAGATACGCAGTATTTT
CASSRQGTDTQYF
>many|TRBV20-1|-|TRBJ2-1
TGCAGTGCTCCCCGTTCCGGGAGCTCCTACAATGAGCAGTTCTTC
CSAPRSGSSYNEQFF
>-|TRBV19|-|TRBJ1-2
TGTGCCAGTAGTATGATTCGGGGGAATCAGTCCCCAAAAACTAACTATGGCTACACCTTC
CASSMIRGNQSPKTNYGYTF
>few|TRBV7-3|TRBD1|TRBJ2-3
TGTGCCAGCAGCCCCGGACAGGGGCTGGTTGATACGCAGTATTTT
CASSPGQGLVDTQYF
>-|TRBV4-1|-|TRBJ2-7
TGCGCCAGCAGGGGGGGTGCTGGGAGCTCCTACGAGCAGTACTTC
CASRGGAGSSYEQYF
>many|TRBV4-1|-|TRBJ2-1
TGCGCCAGCAGCCAAGTCTCGGGGGCAGTTGGGGGTGAGCAGTTCTTC
CASSQVSGAVGGEQFF
>many|TRBV5-5|-|TRBJ1-5
TGTGCCAGCAGCTTGTCGGCAAGCGCTTATAGCAATCAGCCCCAGCATTTT
CASSLSASAYSNQPQHF
>few|TRBV5-5|-|TRBJ1-2
TGTGCCAGCAGCTTGGAGCCCAATTTAGTACATGGCTACACCTTC
CASSLEPNLVHGYTF